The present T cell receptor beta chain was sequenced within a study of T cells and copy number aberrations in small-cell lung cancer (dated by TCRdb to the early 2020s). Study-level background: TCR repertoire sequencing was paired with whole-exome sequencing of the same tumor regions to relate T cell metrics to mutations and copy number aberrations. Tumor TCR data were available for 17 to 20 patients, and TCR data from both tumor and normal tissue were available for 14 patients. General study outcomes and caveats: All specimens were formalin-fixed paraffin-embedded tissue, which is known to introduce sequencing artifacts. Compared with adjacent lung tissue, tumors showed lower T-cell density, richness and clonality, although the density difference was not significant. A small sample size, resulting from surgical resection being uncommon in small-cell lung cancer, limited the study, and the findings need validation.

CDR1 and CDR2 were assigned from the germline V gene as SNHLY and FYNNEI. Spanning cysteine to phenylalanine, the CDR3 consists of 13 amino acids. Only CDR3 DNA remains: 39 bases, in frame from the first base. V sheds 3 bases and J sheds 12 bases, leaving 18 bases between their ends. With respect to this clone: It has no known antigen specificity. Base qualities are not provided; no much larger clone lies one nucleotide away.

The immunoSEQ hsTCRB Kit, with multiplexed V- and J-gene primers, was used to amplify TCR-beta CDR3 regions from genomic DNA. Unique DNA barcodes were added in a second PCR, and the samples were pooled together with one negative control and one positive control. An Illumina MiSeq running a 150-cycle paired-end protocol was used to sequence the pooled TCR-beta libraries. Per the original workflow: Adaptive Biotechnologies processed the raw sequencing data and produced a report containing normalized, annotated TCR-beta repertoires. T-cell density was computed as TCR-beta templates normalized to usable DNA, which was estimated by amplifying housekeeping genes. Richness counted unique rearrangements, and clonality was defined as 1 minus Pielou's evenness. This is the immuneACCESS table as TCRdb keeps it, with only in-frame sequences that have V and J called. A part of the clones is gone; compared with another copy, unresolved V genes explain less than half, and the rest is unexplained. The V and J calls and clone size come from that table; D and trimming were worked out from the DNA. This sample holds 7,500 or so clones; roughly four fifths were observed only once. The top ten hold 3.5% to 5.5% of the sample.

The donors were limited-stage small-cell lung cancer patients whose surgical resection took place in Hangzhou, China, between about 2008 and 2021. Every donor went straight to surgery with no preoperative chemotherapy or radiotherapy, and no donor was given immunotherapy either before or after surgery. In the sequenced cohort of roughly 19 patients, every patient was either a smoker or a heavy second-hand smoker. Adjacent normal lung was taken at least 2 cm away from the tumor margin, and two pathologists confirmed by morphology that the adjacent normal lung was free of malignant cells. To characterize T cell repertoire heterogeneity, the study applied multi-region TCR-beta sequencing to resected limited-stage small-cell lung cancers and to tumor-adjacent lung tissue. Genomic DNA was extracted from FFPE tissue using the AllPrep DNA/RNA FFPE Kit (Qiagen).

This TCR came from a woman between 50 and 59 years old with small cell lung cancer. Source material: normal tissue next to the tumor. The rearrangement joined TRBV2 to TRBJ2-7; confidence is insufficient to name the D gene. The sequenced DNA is TGTGCCAGCAGTGAGTGGCAGCCGCCAACGGGGTACTTC. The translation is CASSEWQPPTGYF.